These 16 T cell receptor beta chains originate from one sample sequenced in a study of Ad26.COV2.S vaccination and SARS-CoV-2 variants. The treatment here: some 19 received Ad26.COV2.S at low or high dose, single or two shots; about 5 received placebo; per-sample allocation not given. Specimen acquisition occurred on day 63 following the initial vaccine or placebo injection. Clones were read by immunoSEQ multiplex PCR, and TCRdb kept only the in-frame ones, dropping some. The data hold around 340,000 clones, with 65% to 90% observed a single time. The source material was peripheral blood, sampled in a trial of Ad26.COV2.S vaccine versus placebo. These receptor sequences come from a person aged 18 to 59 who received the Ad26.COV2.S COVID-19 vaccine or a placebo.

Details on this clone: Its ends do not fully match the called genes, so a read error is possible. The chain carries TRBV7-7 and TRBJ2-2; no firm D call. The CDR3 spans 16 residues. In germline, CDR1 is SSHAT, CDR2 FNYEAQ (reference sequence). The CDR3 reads CASSLGPLRDTGELFF. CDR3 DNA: TGTGCTAGCAGCTTAGGTCCCCTAAGGGACACCGGGGAGCTGTTTTTT.

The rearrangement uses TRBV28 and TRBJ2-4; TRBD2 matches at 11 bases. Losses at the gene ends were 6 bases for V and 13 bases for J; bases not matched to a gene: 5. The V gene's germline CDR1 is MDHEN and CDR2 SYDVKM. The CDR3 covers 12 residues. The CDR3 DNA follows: TGTGCCAGCAGCGCTAGCGGGGGGCGACAGTACTTC. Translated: CASSASGGRQYF.

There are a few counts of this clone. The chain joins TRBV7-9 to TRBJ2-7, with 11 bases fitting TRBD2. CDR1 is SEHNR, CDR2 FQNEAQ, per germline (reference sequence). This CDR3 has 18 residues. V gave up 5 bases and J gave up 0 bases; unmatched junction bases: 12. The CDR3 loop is CASSAEGAGTSGSYEQYF. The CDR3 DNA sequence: TGTGCCAGCAGCGCCGAAGGGGCCGGGACTAGCGGCTCCTACGAGCAGTACTTC.

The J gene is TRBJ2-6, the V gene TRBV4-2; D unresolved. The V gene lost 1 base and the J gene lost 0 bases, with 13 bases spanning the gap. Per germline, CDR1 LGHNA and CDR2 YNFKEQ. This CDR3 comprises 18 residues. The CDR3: CASSQVFSIGSGANVLTF. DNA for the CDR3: TGTGCCAGCAGCCAAGTATTTAGTATTGGCTCTGGGGCCAACGTCCTGACTTTC.

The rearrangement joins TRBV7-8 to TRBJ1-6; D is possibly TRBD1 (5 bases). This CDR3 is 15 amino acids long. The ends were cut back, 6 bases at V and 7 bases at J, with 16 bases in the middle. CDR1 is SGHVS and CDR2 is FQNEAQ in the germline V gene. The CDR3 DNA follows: TGTGCCAGCAGGGCCCGGGACTTTCAAAATTCACCCCTCCACTTT. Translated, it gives CASRARDFQNSPLHF.

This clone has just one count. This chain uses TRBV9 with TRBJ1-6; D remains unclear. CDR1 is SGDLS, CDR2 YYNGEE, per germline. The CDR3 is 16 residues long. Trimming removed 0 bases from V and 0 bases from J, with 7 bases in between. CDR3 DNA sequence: TGTGCCAGCAGCGTAGGGCCTTACTCCTATAATTCACCCCTCCACTTT. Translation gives CASSVGPYSYNSPLHF.

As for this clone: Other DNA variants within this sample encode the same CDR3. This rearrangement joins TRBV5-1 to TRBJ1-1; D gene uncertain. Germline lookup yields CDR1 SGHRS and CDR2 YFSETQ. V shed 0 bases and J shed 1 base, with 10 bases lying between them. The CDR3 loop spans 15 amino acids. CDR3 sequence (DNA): TGCGCCAGCAGCTTGGAGGCACGCCAGAACACTGAAGCTTTCTTT. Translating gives CASSLEARQNTEAFF.

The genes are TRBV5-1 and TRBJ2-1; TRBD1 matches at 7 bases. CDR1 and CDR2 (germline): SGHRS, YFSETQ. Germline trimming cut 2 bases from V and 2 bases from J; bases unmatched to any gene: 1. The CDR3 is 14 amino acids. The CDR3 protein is CASSLGQAYNEQFF. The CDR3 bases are TGCGCCAGCAGCTTAGGACAGGCCTACAATGAGCAGTTCTTC.

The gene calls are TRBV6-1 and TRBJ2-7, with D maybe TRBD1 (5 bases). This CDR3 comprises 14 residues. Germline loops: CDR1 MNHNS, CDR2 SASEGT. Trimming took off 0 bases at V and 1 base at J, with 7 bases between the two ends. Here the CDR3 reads CASSEAGPSYEQYF. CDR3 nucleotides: TGTGCCAGCAGTGAAGCGGGGCCTTCCTACGAGCAGTACTTC.

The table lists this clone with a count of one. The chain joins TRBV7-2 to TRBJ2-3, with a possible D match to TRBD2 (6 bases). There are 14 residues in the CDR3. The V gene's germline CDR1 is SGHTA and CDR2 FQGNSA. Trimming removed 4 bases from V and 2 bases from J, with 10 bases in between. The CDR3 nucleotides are TGTGCCAGCAGCTCGGGACTCTACACAGATACGCAGTATTTT. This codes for CASSSGLYTDTQYF. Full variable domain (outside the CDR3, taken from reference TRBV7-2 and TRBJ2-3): GAGVSQSPSNKVTEKGKDVELRCDPISGHTALYWYRQSLGQGLEFLIYFQGNSAPDKSGLPSDRFSAERTGGSVSTLTIQRTQQEDSAVYLCASSSGLYTDTQYFGPGTRLTVL.

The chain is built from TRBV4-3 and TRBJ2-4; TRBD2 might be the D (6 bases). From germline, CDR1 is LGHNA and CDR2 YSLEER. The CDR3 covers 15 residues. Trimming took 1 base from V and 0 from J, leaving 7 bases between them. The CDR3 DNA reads TGCGCCAGCAGCCAAGCCGGGGGAGCCAAAAACATTCAGTACTTC. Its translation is CASSQAGGAKNIQYF.

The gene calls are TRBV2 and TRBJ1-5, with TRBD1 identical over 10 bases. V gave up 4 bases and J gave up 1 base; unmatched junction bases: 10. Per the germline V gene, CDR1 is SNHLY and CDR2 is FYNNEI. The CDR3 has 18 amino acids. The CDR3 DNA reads TGTGCCAGCAGTGTCGGGACAGGGGTTCAAGGAAGCAATCAGCCCCAGCATTTT. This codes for CASSVGTGVQGSNQPQHF. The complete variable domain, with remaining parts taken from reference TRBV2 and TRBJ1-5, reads EPEVTQTPSHQVTQMGQEVILRCVPISNHLYFYWYRQILGQKVEFLVSFYNNEISEKSEIFDDQFSVERPDGSNFTLKIRSTKLEDSAMYFCASSVGTGVQGSNQPQHFGDGTRLSIL.

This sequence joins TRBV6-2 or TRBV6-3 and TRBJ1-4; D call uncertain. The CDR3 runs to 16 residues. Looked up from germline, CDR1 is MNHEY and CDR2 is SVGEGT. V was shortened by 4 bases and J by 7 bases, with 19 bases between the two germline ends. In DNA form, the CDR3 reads TGTGCCAGCAGTTCCTTTCAGGTGGAGAACAGTGAAAAACTGTTTTTT. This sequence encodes CASSSFQVENSEKLFF.

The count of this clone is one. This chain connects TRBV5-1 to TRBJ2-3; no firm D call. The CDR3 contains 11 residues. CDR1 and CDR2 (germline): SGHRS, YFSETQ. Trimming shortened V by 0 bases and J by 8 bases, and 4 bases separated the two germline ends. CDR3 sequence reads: CASSLGSTQYF. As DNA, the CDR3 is TGCGCCAGCAGCTTGGGGAGTACGCAGTATTTT.

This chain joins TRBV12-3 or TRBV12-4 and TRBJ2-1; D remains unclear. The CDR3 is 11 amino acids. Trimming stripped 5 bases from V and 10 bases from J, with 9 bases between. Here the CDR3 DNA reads TGTGCCAGCAGTGTCACGTGGGAGCAGTTCTTC. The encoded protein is CASSVTWEQFF.

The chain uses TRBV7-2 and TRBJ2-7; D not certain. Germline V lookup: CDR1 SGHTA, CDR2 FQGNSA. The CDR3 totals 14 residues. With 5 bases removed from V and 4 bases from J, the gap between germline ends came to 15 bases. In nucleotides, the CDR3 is TGTGCCAGCAGCCGTGGTCCTTTTCCGTACGAGCAGTACTTC. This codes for CASSRGPFPYEQYF. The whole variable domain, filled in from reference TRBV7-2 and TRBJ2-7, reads GAGVSQSPSNKVTEKGKDVELRCDPISGHTALYWYRQSLGQGLEFLIYFQGNSAPDKSGLPSDRFSAERTGGSVSTLTIQRTQQEDSAVYLCASSRGPFPYEQYFGPGTRLTVT.